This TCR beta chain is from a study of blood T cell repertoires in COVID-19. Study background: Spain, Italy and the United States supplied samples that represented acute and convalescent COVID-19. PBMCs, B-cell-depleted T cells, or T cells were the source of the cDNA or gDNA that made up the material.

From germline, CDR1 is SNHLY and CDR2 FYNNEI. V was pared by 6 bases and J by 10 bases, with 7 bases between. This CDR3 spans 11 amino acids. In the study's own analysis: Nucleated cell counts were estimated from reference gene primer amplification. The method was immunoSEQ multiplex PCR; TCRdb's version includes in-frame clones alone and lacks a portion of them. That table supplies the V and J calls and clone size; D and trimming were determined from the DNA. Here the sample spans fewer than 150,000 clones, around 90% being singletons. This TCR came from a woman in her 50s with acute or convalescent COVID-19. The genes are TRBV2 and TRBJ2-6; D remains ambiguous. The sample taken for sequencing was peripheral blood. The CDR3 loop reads CASRANNVLTF. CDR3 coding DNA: TGTGCCAGCAGAGCTAATAACGTCCTGACTTTC.